This T cell receptor (beta chain) was retrieved from a study of blood T cell repertoires in COVID-19. Study as a whole: Acute and convalescent COVID-19 samples came from the United States, Italy and Spain. T cells, B-cell-depleted T cells, or PBMCs provided the cDNA or gDNA that served as material.

This clone was detected only a few times. After removal of 6 bases from V and 7 bases from J, the junction contained 9 bases not matched to a gene. CDR1 and CDR2 (germline): SGDLS, YYNGEE. The CDR3 runs to 14 residues. Original data processing: Estimated nucleated cell counts came from reference gene primer amplification. TCRdb's copy holds only in-frame clones and misses some; the assay was immunoSEQ multiplex PCR. Clone size and V and J calls were adopted from that table, with D and trimming inferred from the DNA. This table holds more than 45,000 clones, about 80% found once. This TCR was recovered from a human donor in a cohort sampled during active COVID-19. Material for sequencing was peripheral blood. The chain links TRBV9 to TRBJ2-1, with 8 bases identical to TRBD2. The CDR3 DNA sequence: TGTGCCAGCACTCCCGGGGGGGGGCGGAATGAGCAGTTCTTC. Encoded protein: CASTPGGGRNEQFF.